Listed below are T cell receptor beta chains from one sample, sequenced in a study of blood T cells in healthy people across ages. TCRdb called the 5' RACE reads again in MiXCR, with one record for every CDR3 protein. Of some 1.6 million distinct CDR3 sequences listed, roughly 30% were seen once; the top ten hold about 11%. The sequenced sample consisted of blood. All receptors come from a woman aged 25 to 45 in good health. Both conserved end residues are part of each CDR3. The order of the fields is V gene, clone size, D gene, J gene, CDR3 protein, CDR3 DNA. D genes are given only for firm matches. Clone sizes are given selectively: once, few, many, or a class where the clone is expanded.

TRBV28	NA	NA	TRBJ1-2	CASGSGRNYGYTF	TGTGCCAGCGGCTCGGGACGGAACTATGGCTACACCTTC
TRBV28	once	NA	TRBJ2-3	CASASRSDTQYF	TGTGCCAGCGCCAGTAGGTCCGATACGCAGTATTTT
TRBV7-3	few	NA	TRBJ2-7	CASSLGGAGPEEQYF	TGTGCCAGCAGCTTAGGCGGGGCGGGTCCGGAAGAGCAGTACTTC
TRBV28	NA	TRBD1	TRBJ2-7	CATAPYRGSSYEQYF	TGTGCCACCGCGCCCTACAGGGGTAGCTCCTACGAGCAGTACTTC
TRBV6-8	NA	TRBD1	TRBJ1-1	CASRMGQGTEAFF	TGTGCCAGCAGAATGGGACAGGGGACTGAAGCTTTCTTT
TRBV7-9	NA	NA	TRBJ2-1	CASSLEGINGQFF	TGTGCCAGCAGCTTAGAGGGGATCAATGGGCAGTTCTTC
TRBV4-1	NA	TRBD1	TRBJ1-4	CASSWTGINEKLFF	TGCGCCAGCAGCTGGACAGGAATTAATGAAAAACTGTTTTTT
TRBV6-2/TRBV6-3	NA	NA	TRBJ2-7	CASSAPNEQYF	TGTGCCAGCAGTGCCCCCAACGAGCAGTACTTC
TRBV4-2	once	NA	TRBJ2-3	CASNQVPGATDTQYF	TGTGCCAGCAACCAAGTCCCGGGGGCCACAGATACGCAGTATTTT
TRBV5-1	NA	NA	TRBJ2-7	CASSPLIGELYEQYF	TGCGCCAGCAGCCCCCTCATTGGCGAGCTCTACGAGCAGTACTTC
TRBV4-1	NA	TRBD2	TRBJ2-7	CASGQAGTSSYEQYF	TGCGCCAGCGGCCAGGCCGGGACTAGCTCCTACGAGCAGTACTTC
TRBV7-3	NA	TRBD2	TRBJ2-1	CASSLRSAGGNEQFF	TGTGCCAGCAGCTTAAGGTCGGCGGGAGGCAATGAGCAGTTCTTC
TRBV25-1	NA	NA	TRBJ1-1	CASSESRRGGSRIAAFF	TGTGCCAGCAGTGAATCCCGGAGGGGGGGCTCACGGATAGCAGCTTTCTTT
TRBV3-1	NA	TRBD2	TRBJ2-5	CASSRSSGSETQYF	TGTGCCAGCAGCCGGTCTAGCGGGAGTGAGACCCAGTACTTC
TRBV3-1	NA	NA	TRBJ1-1	CASSVHNTGTNTETFF	TGTGCCAGCAGCGTTCACAATACAGGGACGAACACTGAAACTTTCTTT
TRBV4-1	few	NA	TRBJ2-1	CASSQTPLTSYNEQFF	TGCGCCAGCAGCCAAACCCCCTTAACTTCCTACAATGAGCAGTTCTTC
TRBV5-6	NA	NA	TRBJ1-1	CASSFTRGAIEAFF	TGTGCCAGCAGCTTCACGCGCGGGGCCATTGAAGCTTTCTTT